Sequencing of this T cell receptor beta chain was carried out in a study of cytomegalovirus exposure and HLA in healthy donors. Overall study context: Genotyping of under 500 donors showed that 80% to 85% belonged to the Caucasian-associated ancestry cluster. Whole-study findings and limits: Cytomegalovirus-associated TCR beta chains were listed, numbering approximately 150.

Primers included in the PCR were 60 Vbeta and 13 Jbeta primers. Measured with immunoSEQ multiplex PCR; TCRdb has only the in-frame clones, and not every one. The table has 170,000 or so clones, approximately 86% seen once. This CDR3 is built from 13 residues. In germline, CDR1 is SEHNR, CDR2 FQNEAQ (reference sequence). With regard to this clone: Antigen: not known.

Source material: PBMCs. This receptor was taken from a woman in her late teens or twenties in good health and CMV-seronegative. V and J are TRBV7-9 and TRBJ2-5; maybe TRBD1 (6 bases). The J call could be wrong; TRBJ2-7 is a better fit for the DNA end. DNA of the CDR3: TGTGCCAGCAGGAAAGGGGGAATCTACGAGCAGTACTTC. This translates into CASRKGGIYEQYF.